This T cell receptor beta chain is from a study of vaccination effects on CD4 cells after COVID-19 (dated by TCRdb to between 2021 and 2024). Background on the whole study: Each participant got two doses of an mRNA SARS-CoV-2 vaccine, either BNT162b2 or mRNA-1273. In both COVID-19 convalescent patients and infection-naive vaccine recipients, the study compared SARS-CoV-2 spike-specific CD4+ TCR repertoires from before mRNA vaccination with those from after it. A total of 10 COVID-19 convalescent patients and several SARS-CoV-2-naive healthy vaccine recipients were included in the full study. Cultures from other donors in the study were sequenced using the Oncomine TCR Beta short-read assay on an Illumina iSeq 100. The full study reports these points: At late post-vaccination timepoints, both infection-induced and vaccine-induced clones showed marked clonal contraction, consistent with waning T cell responses. In healthy vaccine recipients, vaccine-induced clones were almost all SARS-CoV-2 mono-reactive, with only 1 of 255 cross-reactive with common cold coronaviruses. Only a small number of convalescent patients were included, and no early post-infection timepoints were available, which limited the study.

In the ViraFEST assay, PBMC were stimulated with viral peptide pools, and TCR sequencing was then used to find antigen-specific CD4+ T cell clonotypes based on their expansion. After about 10 days of culture, CD4+ T cells were isolated with the EasySep CD4+ T cell isolation kit. None of the healthy vaccine recipients had a prior SARS-CoV-2 infection, which was confirmed by nucleocapsid antibody tests that came back negative both before and after vaccination. Around 2 million PBMC per well were cultured in IMDM with 5% human AB serum, 9 to 10 IU/ml IL-2 and gentamicin, plus 10 ug/ml peptides. On days 3 and 7, half of the culture medium was replaced with fresh IL-2-containing medium. Unless otherwise noted, each peptide stimulation condition was cultured in triplicate wells. Using Ficoll-Paque Plus gradient centrifugation, PBMC were separated from whole blood and then either used fresh or cryopreserved at -140C. The overlapping peptide pools covered the spike proteins of SARS-CoV-2 and of the common cold coronaviruses HCoV-NL63, HCoV-OC43 and HCoV-229E. The QIAamp micro DNA kit was used to extract genomic DNA from the cultured CD4+ T cells.

Worth noting for this clone: What antigen it recognizes has not been identified. It has no much larger one-base neighbor in the sample; base qualities were not kept.

V loses 9 bases of germline sequence and J loses 0 bases, and the interval between the two ends is 12 bases. In the germline V gene (reference sequence), CDR1 corresponds to LNHNV and CDR2 to YYDKDF. The CDR3 holds 14 amino acids from the cysteine to the phenylalanine. This entry keeps only the CDR3 DNA: 42 bases, framed from base 1. The library was made by the immunoSEQ multiplex PCR assay. TCR beta CDR3 sequencing was performed on DNA from the cultured, isolated CD4+ T cells. Regarding the original processing steps: Non-productive TCR sequences were removed, reads were trimmed to the CDR3 region, and CDR3s of at least 7 amino acids were retained. The MANAFEST web app was used to pick out antigen-specific clonotypes by comparing their expansion in peptide wells with that in reference cultures. For clones to be considered positive, expansion at FDR<0.05 versus reference and all other wells, an odds ratio above 5, and a frequency above 0.1% in two replicate wells were required. A clonotype was defined as cross-reactive if the clonotype was significantly expanded both in SARS-CoV-2 spike wells and in at least one common cold coronavirus spike condition. CDR3 similarity was assessed by Levenshtein distance using the stringdist R package, and unrooted trees were constructed with ape in R 3.6.1. TCRdb provides this immuneACCESS table in a form limited to in-frame rearrangements. Some clones are lacking; in checked studies, under half of them reflect an unresolved V gene, and why the rest are absent is not known. Clone size and V and J calls were adopted from that table, with D and trimming inferred from the DNA. Present in this sample are about 65,000 clones, approximately 76% of which were seen just once. Together, the top ten hold approximately 2.6% of the sample.

The input for sequencing was CD4+ T cells from PBMCs cultured with HCoV-NL63 spike peptides, taken before COVID-19 vaccination. Taken with the paper, the label for cell subset or site translates to: HCoV-NL63 spike overlapping peptide pool stimulation. The sequence was collected from a human donor who received a COVID-19 vaccine. The chain is encoded by TRBV15 joined to TRBJ1-3; TRBD1 might be the D gene, on 5 matching bases. The DNA sequence is as follows: TGTGCCACGGCCCAGGGAGGCTCTGGAAACACCATATATTTT. It is translated as CATAQGGSGNTIYF. The full variable domain, completed from the reference TRBV15 and TRBJ1-3 proteins outside the CDR3, reads DAMVIQNPRYQVTQFGKPVTLSCSQTLNHNVMYWYQQKSSQAPKLLFHYYDKDFNNEADTPDNFQSRRPNTSFCFLDIRSPGLGDTAMYLCATAQGGSGNTIYFGEGSWLTVV.